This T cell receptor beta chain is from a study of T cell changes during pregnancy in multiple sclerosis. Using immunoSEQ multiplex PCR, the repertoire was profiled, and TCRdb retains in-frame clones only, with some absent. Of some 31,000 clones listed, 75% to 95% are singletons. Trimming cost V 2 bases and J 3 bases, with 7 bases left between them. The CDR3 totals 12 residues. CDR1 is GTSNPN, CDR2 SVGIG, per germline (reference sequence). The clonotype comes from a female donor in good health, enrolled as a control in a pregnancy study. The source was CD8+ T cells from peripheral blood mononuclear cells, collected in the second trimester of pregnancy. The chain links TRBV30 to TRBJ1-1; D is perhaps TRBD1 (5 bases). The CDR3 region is CAWSWGDTEAFF. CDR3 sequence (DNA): TGTGCCTGGAGTTGGGGGGACACTGAAGCTTTCTTT.